The rows below give T cell receptor beta chains drawn from one sample of a study of shared clonotypes between healthy human individuals. Assay: immunoSEQ multiplex PCR; the TCRdb copy retains only in-frame clones and omits some. The table includes 500,000 or so clones, approximately 95% detected once. Sequencing was performed on naive CD4+ T cells sorted from blood. Every receptor here comes from a woman between 25 and 40 years old in good health. CDR3s include the opening cysteine and the closing phenylalanine or tryptophan. D genes are given only for firm matches. Size is stated for part of the rows, as once, few or many counts, or as a class when the clone is expanded.

D gene	V gene	clone size	J gene	CDR3 DNA	CDR3 protein
.	TRBV6-5	.	TRBJ2-5	TGTGCCAGCAGTTACCAAGATCGCGGGGAGACCCAGTACTTC	CASSYQDRGETQYF
.	TRBV27	.	TRBJ2-3	TGTGCCAGCAGTTTTTCAGGGGATACGCAGTATTTT	CASSFSGDTQYF
TRBD1	TRBV29-1	.	TRBJ1-3	TGCAGCGTTCTAACAGGGGGCAGAAACACCATATATTTT	CSVLTGGRNTIYF
TRBD2	TRBV5-6	.	TRBJ2-1	TGTGCCAGCAGCTTGATTAGAGCGGGGGCGAGCTCCTACAATGAGCAGTTCTTC	CASSLIRAGASSYNEQFF
TRBD2	TRBV10-1	.	TRBJ2-3	TGCGCCAGCAGTGGGGGAGCGGGAGATAATCTTAGCACAGATACGCAGTATTTT	CASSGGAGDNLSTDTQYF
TRBD1	TRBV28	.	TRBJ1-2	TGTGCCAGCAGTTTAATGGACAGGGAATACACCTTC	CASSLMDREYTF
TRBD1	TRBV6-6	.	TRBJ2-7	TGTGCCAGCAGTTACGCGGGACAGGACTACGAGCAGTACTTC	CASSYAGQDYEQYF
TRBD1	TRBV19	few	TRBJ2-7	TGTGCCACCTCCAGCCAGACAGGGCCCTACGAGCAGTACTTC	CATSSQTGPYEQYF
TRBD1	TRBV28	.	TRBJ2-3	TGTGCCAGCAGGGAACAGACAGGGTTGGCAGATACGCAGTATTTT	CASREQTGLADTQYF
TRBD1	TRBV18	once	TRBJ1-4	TGTGCCAGCTCACCAAACAGGGGGAATGAAAAACTGTTTTTT	CASSPNRGNEKLFF
TRBD2	TRBV10-2	once	TRBJ2-5	TGCGCCAGCAGTGAGTGGGGAGCCGGGGGGGAGACCCAGTACTTC	CASSEWGAGGETQYF
TRBD1	TRBV2	once	TRBJ2-5	TGTGCCAGCATTCGGGACAGATCCCAGTACTTC	CASIRDRSQYF
.	TRBV20-1	.	TRBJ2-7	TGCAGTGTTCGTCCGGGGCAGTACTTC	CSVRPGQYF
.	TRBV6-1	.	TRBJ2-6	TGTGCCAGCCTTCCTGGGGCCAACGTCCTGACTTTC	CASLPGANVLTF
.	TRBV7-9	.	TRBJ2-6	TGTGCCAGCAGTATGGGCCTCCCTGGGGCCAACGTCCTGACTTTC	CASSMGLPGANVLTF
.	TRBV11-2	.	TRBJ1-3	TGTGCCAGCAGCTCAGGCAGGGTGTACGGAAACACCATATATTTT	CASSSGRVYGNTIYF
.	TRBV2	.	TRBJ2-2	TGTGCCAGCAGTGTGTTGGGTTTTACCGGGGAGCTGTTTTTT	CASSVLGFTGELFF
.	TRBV28	.	TRBJ2-5	TGTGCCAGCAGTTTAACCCAGATGGGGGAGTGGTATGAGACCCAGTACTTC	CASSLTQMGEWYETQYF
TRBD2	TRBV5-1	.	TRBJ2-1	TGCGCCAGCAGGGGGAGGCGGGAGGGCCCCAATGAGCAGTTCTTC	CASRGRREGPNEQFF
TRBD2	TRBV5-4	.	TRBJ2-2	TGTGCCAGCAGCTTTTTACGGACTAGCGGGAGGGGCGACACCGGGGAGCTGTTTTTT	CASSFLRTSGRGDTGELFF
TRBD1	TRBV7-9	.	TRBJ1-4	TGTGCCAGCAGTCATACAGGGGGCGCGGTTGAAAAACTGTTTTTT	CASSHTGGAVEKLFF
.	TRBV5-8	.	TRBJ2-3	TGTGCCAGCAGCTTGGGTATAATCTCCATTCGAAAGGGAGATACGCAGTATTTT	CASSLGIISIRKGDTQYF
.	TRBV28	.	TRBJ2-7	TGTGCCACAATCCCAGGGGATCAAGTTCGCTACGAGCAGTACTTC	CATIPGDQVRYEQYF
.	TRBV2	.	TRBJ1-3	TGTGCCAGCAGTGCTAACTCTGGAAACACCATATATTTT	CASSANSGNTIYF
TRBD2	TRBV7-9	.	TRBJ2-7	TGTGCCAGCAGCTTTGCTCCTAGCGGTGCCTACGAGCAGTACTTC	CASSFAPSGAYEQYF
.	TRBV29-1	once	TRBJ2-7	TGCAGCGTAACGGGACGGCTGTCCTACGAGCAGTACTTC	CSVTGRLSYEQYF
.	TRBV5-4	.	TRBJ2-7	TGTGCCAGCAGCTTGGACTTTCCCCCTTACGAGCAGTACTTC	CASSLDFPPYEQYF
.	TRBV7-7	.	TRBJ2-1	TGTGCCAGCAGCTTCCAGCGGGACAGCGTTGAGCAGTTCTTC	CASSFQRDSVEQFF
.	TRBV28	.	TRBJ2-1	TGTGCCAGCAGTTTATCTCGGATGGGCAGGAGCTCCTACAATGAGCAGTTCTTC	CASSLSRMGRSSYNEQFF
.	TRBV2	.	TRBJ2-3	TGTGCCGGGGGCCTGGGGGAGACGGCAGATACGCAGTATTTT	CAGGLGETADTQYF
.	TRBV27	once	TRBJ2-6	TGTGCCAGCAGTTTTAAAAGGGGCTCTGGGGCCAACGTCCTGACTTTC	CASSFKRGSGANVLTF
TRBD1	TRBV4-1	.	TRBJ2-7	TGCGCCAGCAGCCAAGTGTGGGGACAGGGGTACGAGCAGTACTTC	CASSQVWGQGYEQYF
.	TRBV11-3	.	TRBJ2-7	TGTGCCAGCAGCTTAGTGGGATCCGGCTACGAGCAGTACTTC	CASSLVGSGYEQYF
.	TRBV30	.	TRBJ2-7	TGTGCCTGGAGACCCCGGGGCTATTCCTACGAGCAGTACTTC	CAWRPRGYSYEQYF
.	TRBV28	.	TRBJ1-6	TGTGCCAGCAGACTTGAGGACAGCCCTTATCTGGGGTCACCCCTCCACTTT	CASRLEDSPYLGSPLHF
.	TRBV19	few	TRBJ1-5	TGTGCCAGTAGACGGGCCGCTAGCAATCAGCCCCAGCATTTT	CASRRAASNQPQHF
.	TRBV18	once	TRBJ2-7	TGTGCCAGCTCACCACCGGGAGCGCTATCCTACGAGCAGTACTTC	CASSPPGALSYEQYF
TRBD1	TRBV6-1	.	TRBJ1-1	TGTGCCAGCTCCATTTTCAGGGACAGCGGGACTTTCTTT	CASSIFRDSGTFF
.	TRBV30	.	TRBJ2-1	TGTGCCTGGAGTTCAAACTCCAGAAGCTCCTACAATGAGCAGTTCTTC	CAWSSNSRSSYNEQFF
.	TRBV19	once	TRBJ2-5	TGTGCCAGTAGTATTTCCCCGCAAGAGACCCAGTACTTC	CASSISPQETQYF
.	TRBV27	.	TRBJ1-1	TGTGCCAGCAGTTTGGGGCCTGAAGCTTTCTTT	CASSLGPEAFF
.	TRBV19	.	TRBJ1-5	TGTGCCAGTAAATCCCAGGGTGGGGGCTATAGCAATCAGCCCCAGCATTTT	CASKSQGGGYSNQPQHF